The present T cell receptor beta chain was sequenced within a study of blood T cell repertoires in COVID-19. Looking at the study overall: Material from acute and convalescent COVID-19 was sourced from the United States, Italy and Spain.

Only in-frame clones appear in the TCRdb table, and some are missing; sequencing was by immunoSEQ multiplex PCR. The sample lists 400,000 to 500,000 clones; roughly 84% were seen once. This clone was seen just once. The length of the CDR3 is 15 residues. V dropped 0 bases and J dropped 0 bases, with 7 bases sitting between them. The germline V gene encodes CDR1 SGHKS and CDR2 YYEKEE (reference sequence). The sequencing sample was made of PBMCs or T cells enriched from blood (not recorded which). This chain links TRBV5-5 with TRBJ1-3; D might be TRBD1 (5 bases). This TCR derives from a woman younger than 35 who had been exposed to COVID-19. CDR3 DNA sequence: TGTGCCAGCAGCTTGGCGGGGGTCTCTGGAAACACCATATATTTT. Amino acid sequence: CASSLAGVSGNTIYF.